This T cell receptor (beta chain) is drawn from a study of T cell responses to AZD1222 COVID-19 vaccine. Study-wide results and limits: When two AZD1222 doses had been given, Spike-specific TCR breadth and depth rose.

Regarding this clone: Antigen: not known.

Libraries were prepared by immunoSEQ multiplex PCR; TCRdb keeps only in-frame clonotypes and omits some of them. The sample has 120,000 or so clones; 88% are singletons. The germline V gene encodes CDR1 MDHEN and CDR2 SYDVKM. CDR3 size: 11 residues. With 1 base removed from V and 6 bases from J, the gap between germline ends came to 3 bases. The source was peripheral blood, collected on day 0 of AZD1222 vaccination. The chain recombines TRBV28 with TRBJ1-2; D remains unclear. The TCR originated in an adult in good health. As DNA, the CDR3 is TGTGCCAGCAGTTTATATGATGGCTACACCTTC. Encoded protein: CASSLYDGYTF.